The 15 T cell receptor beta chains below were found in one sample sequenced in a study of PD-1 blockade in classical Hodgkin lymphoma. Some clones are missing from TCRdb's copy, which holds only in-frame ones; the method was immunoSEQ multiplex PCR. The sample lists some 84,000 clones, roughly 89% occurring once. Patients all relapsed after autologous stem cell transplantation, and there was variation in brentuximab vedotin exposure. The source material was peripheral blood mononuclear cells (PBMCs), sampled at baseline. These receptor sequences come from a human donor with classical Hodgkin lymphoma.

CDR3 amino acids: CASSVEIQDTGELFF. The CDR3 DNA reads as TGTGCCAGCAGCGTAGAAATTCAGGACACCGGGGAGCTGTTTTTT. The rearrangement joins TRBV9 to TRBJ2-2; D uncertain. This CDR3 spans 15 amino acids. From germline, CDR1 is SGDLS and CDR2 YYNGEE. V was cut by 0 bases and J by 3 bases, with 9 bases left in between.

V is TRBV18 and J is TRBJ1-1; 9 nucleotides agree with TRBD1. Germline CDR1 reads KGHSH; CDR2 reads LQKENI. Trimming took 3 bases from V and 1 from J; bases not matched to a gene: 3. The CDR3 is 15 amino acids. The CDR3 here is CASSPGQGRNTEAFF. For the CDR3, the DNA is TGTGCCAGCTCACCGGGACAGGGTAGGAACACTGAAGCTTTCTTT.

This chain uses TRBV11-2 with TRBJ2-3, with a possible D match to TRBD1 (6 bases). Per germline, CDR1 SGHAT and CDR2 FQNNGV. The CDR3 is 16 amino acids. V gave up 2 bases and J gave up 2 bases, with 14 bases separating them. This CDR3 is CASSLSARGFTDTQYF. CDR3 DNA sequence: TGTGCCAGCAGCTTATCGGCCAGGGGATTCACAGATACGCAGTATTTT.

This chain connects TRBV18 to TRBJ1-4; D perhaps matches TRBD1 (5 bases). Trimming took 1 base from V and 6 from J, leaving 9 bases between them. CDR1 is KGHSH and CDR2 is LQKENI in the germline V gene. The CDR3 spans 14 residues. The CDR3 bases are TGTGCCAGCTCACCACAGGGGAGGGATGAAAAACTGTTTTTT. The encoded protein is CASSPQGRDEKLFF.

The V call is TRBV5-4, the J call TRBJ2-5; maybe TRBD1 (6 bases). Matching the DNA end better, TRBJ2-7 makes the J call doubtful. CDR1 SGHNT and CDR2 YYREEE come from the germline V gene (reference sequence). The CDR3 spans 14 residues. The DNA of the CDR3 is TGTGCCAGCAGCTTGGAACAGGGCAGCTACGAGCAGTACTTC. Translated: CASSLEQGSYEQYF.

The chain combines TRBV19 with TRBJ1-2; D might be TRBD1 (5 bases). CDR3 length: 14 residues. V lost 6 bases and J lost 4, with 15 bases in between. Looked up from germline, CDR1 is LNHDA and CDR2 is SQIVND (reference sequence). The CDR3, as DNA: TGTGCCAGTAGCCGAGGGGACGGCACCTATGGCTACACCTTC. This gives the protein CASSRGDGTYGYTF.

The genes are TRBV5-8 and TRBJ2-4; D could derive from TRBD1 or TRBD2 (5 bases each). CDR3 size: 14 residues. CDR1 is SGHTS and CDR2 is YDEGEE in the germline V gene. Trimming cost V 4 bases and J 6 bases, with 14 bases left between them. The CDR3 here is CASSHQRGRNIQYF. CDR3 sequence (DNA): TGTGCCAGCAGCCATCAGAGGGGTAGAAACATTCAGTACTTC.

The chain couples TRBV6-5 to TRBJ2-2; no clear D. The CDR3 contains 15 residues. The germline gives CDR1 MNHEY, CDR2 SVGAGI. Trimming stripped 8 bases from V and 2 bases from J, with 15 bases between. The CDR3 DNA sequence: TGTGCCAGCCGAGCATCTCGCACCAACACCGGGGAGCTGTTTTTT. This sequence encodes CASRASRTNTGELFF.

The genes are TRBV30 and TRBJ2-7; 7 nucleotides match TRBD1. V shed 2 bases and J 3 bases; nucleotides not matched to a gene: 1. The CDR3 covers 12 residues. CDR1 GTSNPN and CDR2 SVGIG come from the germline V gene (reference sequence). CDR3 amino acids: CAWSPGGYEQYF. The CDR3 bases are TGTGCCTGGAGTCCAGGGGGCTACGAGCAGTACTTC.

The chain joins TRBV5-4 to TRBJ2-1; 14 nucleotides align to TRBD2. From germline, CDR1 is SGHNT and CDR2 YYREEE (reference sequence). V was pared by 4 bases and J by 6 bases, with 6 bases of the junction left unmatched. The CDR3 is made up of 16 amino acids. The CDR3 here is CASSPGTSGRFNEQFF. The CDR3 region has the DNA TGTGCCAGCAGCCCGGGGACTAGCGGGAGATTCAATGAGCAGTTCTTC.

V is TRBV19 and J is TRBJ2-5; 8 bases map to TRBD2. Per the germline V gene, CDR1 is LNHDA and CDR2 is SQIVND (reference sequence). CDR3 length: 14 amino acids. With V trimmed by 4 bases and J by 4 bases, 5 bases remained unmatched. CDR3 residues: CASSKSLAGETQYF. CDR3 coding DNA: TGTGCCAGTAGTAAGAGTCTAGCGGGAGAGACCCAGTACTTC.

This rearrangement joins TRBV18 to TRBJ1-1; unclear D gene. The V end was cut by 2 bases, the J end by 5 bases, with 12 bases between. CDR3 length: 14 amino acids. Looked up from germline, CDR1 is KGHSH and CDR2 is LQKENI. This CDR3 is CASSPKMRATEAFF. CDR3 coding DNA: TGTGCCAGCTCACCAAAAATGCGGGCTACTGAAGCTTTCTTT.

This clone was seen a handful of times. This chain links TRBV6-4 with TRBJ2-6, with 8 bases lining up with TRBD1. Trimming removed 4 bases from V and 3 bases from J; junction bases left unmatched: 8. The V gene's germline CDR1 is MRHNA and CDR2 SNTAGT. CDR3 length equals 17 residues. CDR3 region: CASSAQGAPGGANVLTF. The CDR3 nucleotides read TGTGCCAGCAGTGCCCAGGGGGCGCCAGGTGGGGCCAACGTCCTGACTTTC.

The V and J genes are TRBV10-3 and TRBJ2-1; TRBD2 aligns across 12 bases. Trimming took 0 bases from V and 4 from J; bases not matched to a gene: 4. Germline assignment: CDR1 ENHRY and CDR2 SYGVKD. The CDR3 extends over 17 amino acids. CDR3: CAISESPGLAGYNEQFF. The CDR3 DNA reads as TGTGCCATCAGTGAGTCCCCGGGACTAGCGGGTTACAATGAGCAGTTCTTC.

This clone was counted a single time. The V gene is TRBV6-5, the J gene TRBJ2-7; maybe TRBD2 (5 bases). Germline-derived CDR1 and CDR2 are MNHEY and SVGAGI. The CDR3 length is 14 residues. V was cut by 0 bases and J by 3 bases, with 9 bases left in between. CDR3 region: CASSYSGGGYEQYF. Here the CDR3 DNA reads TGTGCCAGCAGTTACTCGGGCGGAGGCTACGAGCAGTACTTC.